The rows below give T cell receptor beta chains drawn from one sample of a study of control samples from healthy donors and cancer patients. Generated by immunoSEQ multiplex PCR, the TCRdb table keeps only in-frame clones and is missing some. Among tens of thousands of clones listed, 75% to 90% were seen once. Sequencing input: blood. These receptor sequences come from a man in his fifties or sixties in good health. Both conserved end residues are part of each CDR3. D genes are given only for firm matches. Part of the rows lack a size; the others show once, few, many or a class for expanded clones.

V gene,clone size,J gene,D gene,CDR3 DNA,CDR3 protein
TRBV6-5,-,TRBJ1-1,-,TGTGCCAGCAGTTACCAGGGCTTAGCTGAAGCTTTCTTT,CASSYQGLAEAFF
TRBV7-6,-,TRBJ2-1,-,TGTGCCAGCAGCTTAGCGGGGAGACTAGGCGGGCATGAGCAGTTCTTC,CASSLAGRLGGHEQFF
TRBV7-9,-,TRBJ2-3,-,TGTGCCAGCAGCTTGCCCCCCCAAAATACGCAGTATTTT,CASSLPPQNTQYF
TRBV6-5,-,TRBJ1-4,-,TGTGCCAGCAGAGCGGGCCCCAAACTGTTTTTT,CASRAGPKLFF
TRBV4-3,few,TRBJ1-5,-,TGCGCCAGCAGCCAAAGAAGAGTCAGCAATCAGCCCCAGCATTTT,CASSQRRVSNQPQHF
TRBV23-1,few,TRBJ1-1,-,TGCGCCAGCACTCAGGTTAGGAGCCCTGAAGCTTTCTTT,CASTQVRSPEAFF
TRBV15,once,TRBJ1-2,-,TGTGCCACCAGCATACAGGATGGAGATGGCTACACCTTC,CATSIQDGDGYTF
TRBV12-2,-,TRBJ1-5,-,TGTGCAAGTCGCTGTAGGGACAGAGAACGTCAGCCCCAGCATTTT,CASRCRDRERQPQHF
TRBV6-5,-,TRBJ2-7,-,TGTGCCAGCAGCCCAAATCAGGGAACACGCGAGCAGTACTTC,CASSPNQGTREQYF
TRBV6-6,-,TRBJ2-1,TRBD2,TGTGCCAGCAGTTACTGGGGGACTAGCGGGGCTGAGCAGTTCTTC,CASSYWGTSGAEQFF
TRBV5-1,-,TRBJ1-4,-,TGCGCCAGCAGCTCGGGGGTCCCTAATGAAAAACTGTTTTTT,CASSSGVPNEKLFF
TRBV5-1,-,TRBJ1-2,-,TGCGCCAGCAGCCCGGGCGCCGAGGTCTATGGCTACACCTTC,CASSPGAEVYGYTF
TRBV19,-,TRBJ1-1,TRBD1,TGTGCCAGTACCCTAGACAGGGATAAGTCATCCGGAGCTTTCTTT,CASTLDRDKSSGAFF
TRBV24-1,-,TRBJ1-2,-,TGTGCCACCAGTGATAGACAGGCGCACTATGGCTACACCTTC,CATSDRQAHYGYTF
TRBV6-6,-,TRBJ2-7,-,TGTGCCAGCAGTTACTCGAATGTCGGGGTCGAGCAGTACTTC,CASSYSNVGVEQYF
TRBV6-5,once,TRBJ1-5,-,TGTGCCAGCACCTCTCAACCTGCTAACCAGCCCCAGCATTTT,CASTSQPANQPQHF
TRBV6-5,-,TRBJ1-2,-,TGTGCCAGCAGGACCGAACAGGGATACTATGGCTACACCTTC,CASRTEQGYYGYTF
TRBV6-4,few,TRBJ1-6,-,TGTGCCAGCCTATTAACAGGGAAAGATTCACCCCTCCACTTT,CASLLTGKDSPLHF
TRBV12-3/TRBV12-4,-,TRBJ2-7,-,TGTGCCAGCAGTTTGACGGCGATCGAGCAGTACTTC,CASSLTAIEQYF
TRBV29-1,hyperexpanded,TRBJ2-2,-,TGCAGCGCTCGTTCCGGGGAGCTGTTTTTT,CSARSGELFF
TRBV7-2,-,TRBJ1-1,-,TGTGCCAGCAGCTTACCAGGGGAAAACACTGAAGCTTTCTTT,CASSLPGENTEAFF
TRBV2,few,TRBJ2-7,-,TGTGCCAGCAGTGAAGCACAGGGCCCCTACGAGCAGTACTTC,CASSEAQGPYEQYF
TRBV4-3,once,TRBJ1-4,TRBD1,TGCGCCAGCAGCCAAGGATCCGGGACAGCTAATGAAAAACTGTTTTTT,CASSQGSGTANEKLFF
TRBV18,-,TRBJ2-6,-,TGTGCCAGCTCACCATCGAGGGGGTTTACTTCCTCTGGGGCCAACGTCCTGACTTTC,CASSPSRGFTSSGANVLTF
TRBV6-5,-,TRBJ1-2,TRBD1,TGTGCCAGCAGTTTAGACAGGGGGCTCGTGGGCTACACCTTC,CASSLDRGLVGYTF
TRBV19,-,TRBJ1-3,-,TGTGCCACACAGACGAGAAACACCATATATTTT,CATQTRNTIYF
TRBV19,-,TRBJ2-7,-,TGTGCCAGTAGTATCAACAGGGATATCTACGAGCAGTACTTC,CASSINRDIYEQYF
TRBV6-5,-,TRBJ1-2,TRBD1,TGTGCCAGCAGTACCCCAGGGGGCGCGGGGGACTTC,CASSTPGGAGDF
TRBV6-2/TRBV6-3,-,TRBJ1-5,-,TGTGCCAGCAGTTACTTTGGGCAGGGTAAAATCGGTCAGCCCCAGCATTTT,CASSYFGQGKIGQPQHF
TRBV14,-,TRBJ2-3,TRBD2,TGTGCCAGCAGCCGTAGCGGGGAACCAGATACGCAGTATTTT,CASSRSGEPDTQYF
TRBV10-2,-,TRBJ2-7,TRBD1,TGCGCCAGCAGGGGTGGACAGGGGGACTACGAGCAGTACTTC,CASRGGQGDYEQYF
TRBV5-1,-,TRBJ2-7,-,TGCGCCAGCTCCCCATCCCCGGGCAGGGAGCAGTACTTC,CASSPSPGREQYF
TRBV5-4,-,TRBJ1-1,-,TGTGCCAGCAGCTTGTGGGAGGGGATGAACACTGAAGCTTTCTTT,CASSLWEGMNTEAFF
TRBV30,-,TRBJ1-1,-,TGTGCCTGGAGGAAGAAGGGACTTGGGAACACTGAAGCTTTCTTT,CAWRKKGLGNTEAFF
TRBV11-2,few,TRBJ1-6,-,TGTGCCAGCAGCTTAGTTCAGGGCTCGGGGAATAATTCACCCCTCCACTTT,CASSLVQGSGNNSPLHF
TRBV10-3,-,TRBJ2-1,TRBD1,TGTGCCATCAGTACAGGGGGCAATGAGCAGTTCTTC,CAISTGGNEQFF
TRBV14,-,TRBJ2-1,TRBD2,TGTGCCAGCAAAGCGGGATTGACCTCGGGTGAGCAGTTCTTC,CASKAGLTSGEQFF
TRBV4-3,-,TRBJ1-3,-,TGCGCCAGCAGCCATACAGGGATCAGCTCTGGAAACACCATATATTTT,CASSHTGISSGNTIYF
TRBV18,-,TRBJ1-2,-,TGTGCCAGCTCACCCCGCAGGGCCGAAGGAGGCTACACCTTC,CASSPRRAEGGYTF
TRBV18,-,TRBJ2-4,-,TGTGCCAGCTCACCACCAGGGGAAACCAAAAACATTCAGTACTTC,CASSPPGETKNIQYF
TRBV6-5,-,TRBJ2-7,TRBD2,TGTGCCAGCAGCCGGCGACTAGCGGGGGGAACCGAGCAGTACTTC,CASSRRLAGGTEQYF
TRBV7-3,-,TRBJ1-6,-,TGTGCCAGCAGTTTAAATGAGAATTCACCCCTCCACTTT,CASSLNENSPLHF
TRBV9,-,TRBJ2-3,-,TGTGCCAGCAGCGTAGGAGTTATGGCAGATACGCAGTATTTT,CASSVGVMADTQYF
TRBV30,-,TRBJ1-2,TRBD1,TGTGCCTGGAGTGTACTGCACAGGGGATCTGGCTACACCTTC,CAWSVLHRGSGYTF
TRBV19,-,TRBJ2-3,-,TGTGCCAGTAGTCGCCAGGGAGGGGGAGATACGCAGTATTTT,CASSRQGGGDTQYF
TRBV18,once,TRBJ1-4,-,TGTGCCAGCTCACTTAATGAAAAACTGTTTTTT,CASSLNEKLFF
TRBV2,-,TRBJ2-6,TRBD1,TGTGCCAGCAGTGGGGACAGGACTTACTCTGGGGCCAACGTCCTGACTTTC,CASSGDRTYSGANVLTF
TRBV5-1,-,TRBJ2-5,-,TGCGCCAGCAGCCCGGGGGGCAGGGGAGGGCGCCAAGAGACCCAGTACTTC,CASSPGGRGGRQETQYF
TRBV5-6,-,TRBJ1-2,TRBD1,TGTGCCAGCAGCCCCGGGGGGCAGGGGGCCGTCGATGGCTACACCTTC,CASSPGGQGAVDGYTF